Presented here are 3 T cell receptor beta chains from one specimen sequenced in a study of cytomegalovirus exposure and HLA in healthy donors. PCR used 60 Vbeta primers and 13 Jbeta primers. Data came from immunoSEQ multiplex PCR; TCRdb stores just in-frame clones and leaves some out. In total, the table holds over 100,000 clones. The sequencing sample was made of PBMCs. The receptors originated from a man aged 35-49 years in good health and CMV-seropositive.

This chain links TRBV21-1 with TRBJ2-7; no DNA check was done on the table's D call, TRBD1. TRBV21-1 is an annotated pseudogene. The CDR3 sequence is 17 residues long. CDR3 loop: CASSKPVSVTPPYEQYF. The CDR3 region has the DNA TGTGCCAGCAGCAAACCGGTTTCTGTGACACCTCCCTACGAGCAGTACTTC.

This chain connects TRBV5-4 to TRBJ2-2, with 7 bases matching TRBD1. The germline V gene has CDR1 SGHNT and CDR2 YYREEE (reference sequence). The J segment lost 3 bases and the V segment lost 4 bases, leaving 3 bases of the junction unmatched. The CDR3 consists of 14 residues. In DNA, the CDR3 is TGTGCCAGCAGCCGGACAGGAGACACCGGGGAGCTGTTTTTT. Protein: CASSRTGDTGELFF.

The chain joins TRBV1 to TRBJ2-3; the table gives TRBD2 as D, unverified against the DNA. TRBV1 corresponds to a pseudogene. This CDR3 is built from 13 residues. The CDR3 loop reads CTSSPPGTDTQYF. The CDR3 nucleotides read TGCACCAGCAGCCCGCCGGGAACAGATACGCAGTATTTT.